This TCR beta chain was documented in a study of spatial heterogeneity in lung cancer. At the level of the study: Some 72 TRACERx patients with early, untreated non-small cell lung cancer donated samples.

Overall study results and limits: Ubiquitous expanded tumor TCRs were seen in blood more at resection than at follow-up.

Time point given: blood at routine non-recurrence follow-up after resection. Whole RNA, which was extracted from tumor, nontumor lung tissue or frozen PBMC, was sequenced without any cell sorting. The V gene lost 4 bases and the J gene lost 1 base, with 10 bases spanning the gap. The length of the CDR3 is 14 residues. Germline lookup yields CDR1 SEHNR and CDR2 FQNEAQ (reference sequence). Individual TCR cDNA molecules each bore their own unique molecular identifier. One entry per CDR3 protein results from TCRdb running MiXCR on the 5' RACE reads. The sample contains approximately 43,000 distinct CDR3 sequences, under 12% of which appear only once. As to this clonotype: Its antigen remains unidentified.

The sample here was PBMCs, taken at follow-up. This TCR was sampled from a female donor with early-stage non-small cell lung cancer. The chain links TRBV7-9 to TRBJ1-1; maybe TRBD1 (6 bases). The CDR3 coding sequence is TGTGCCAGCAGCTATAAACAGGGGAACACTGAAGCTTTCTTT. It encodes CASSYKQGNTEAFF.